This record concerns one TCR beta chain sequence. What it binds is not known. The germline V and J ends were trimmed by 6 bases and 0 bases, with 15 bases remaining between them. Germline CDR1 reads SGHRS; CDR2 reads YFSETQ. This CDR3 is built from 15 residues. Amplification used 60 Vbeta primers and 13 Jbeta primers. Using immunoSEQ multiplex PCR, the repertoire was profiled, and TCRdb retains in-frame clones only, with some absent. The repertoire holds 150,000 or so clones, about 88% seen once, with about 2% in the top ten. The source of the sample is a study of cytomegalovirus exposure and HLA in healthy donors. Regarding the study as a whole: Approximately 17,000 TCR beta sequences were associated with HLA alleles at 0.05 false discovery rate in a later analysis.

Sequenced input: PBMCs. The chain carries TRBV5-1 and TRBJ1-1; TRBD1 is a possible D gene (6 bases). This TCR was recovered from a man between 18 and 35 years old in good health and CMV-seropositive. The CDR3 loop is CASNGMGALNTEAFF. The CDR3 region has the DNA TGCGCCAGCAACGGAATGGGGGCCCTGAACACTGAAGCTTTCTTT.